Listed here are 9 T cell receptor beta chains from one sample, sequenced in a study of identifying expanded T cells in peripheral blood. Data came from immunoSEQ multiplex PCR; TCRdb stores just in-frame clones and leaves some out. In the table there are approximately 100,000 clones, around nine tenths of which are singletons. The sample comprised blood. These receptors were collected from a person aged 18 to 70 in good health.

This chain links TRBV27 with TRBJ2-7; 12 bases agree with TRBD1. V was pared by 7 bases and J by 6 bases, with 19 bases of the junction left unmatched. Germline V gene lookup returns CDR1 MNHEY and CDR2 SMNVEV (reference sequence). The CDR3 has 18 amino acids. The CDR3, as DNA: TGTGCCAGCACCCTCAGGGGGACAGGGGGCGCGTCCTTAGGCGAGCAGTACTTC. This encodes CASTLRGTGGASLGEQYF.

CDR3 region: CASSLGGLGGGYTEAFF. The DNA of the CDR3 is TGTGCCAGCAGCTTAGGAGGACTGGGGGGAGGCTACACTGAAGCTTTCTTT. V is TRBV7-9 and J is TRBJ1-1; D perhaps matches TRBD1 (5 bases). This CDR3 is built from 17 residues. V shed 1 base and J shed 3 bases, with 18 bases lying between them. Germline-derived CDR1 and CDR2 are SEHNR and FQNEAQ (reference sequence).

V usage is TRBV5-6 and J usage is TRBJ1-2, with no clear D. The CDR3 length is 12 residues. The germline CDR1 and CDR2 sequences are SGHDT and YYEEEE. The V end lost 4 bases, the J end lost 4 bases, and 8 bases lay between the germline ends. CDR3 region: CASSPGVYGYTF. As DNA, the CDR3 is TGTGCCAGCAGCCCCGGTGTCTATGGCTACACCTTC.

This clone was picked up one time. This chain joins TRBV9 and TRBJ2-1; 10 bases line up with TRBD2. In germline, CDR1 is SGDLS, CDR2 YYNGEE. V lost 4 bases to trimming and J lost 2 bases; unmatched junction nucleotides: 6. The CDR3 consists of 16 residues. The CDR3 reads CASSPQLAGTYNEQFF. The CDR3 region has the DNA TGTGCCAGCAGCCCCCAACTAGCGGGGACCTACAATGAGCAGTTCTTC.

The chain carries TRBV5-8 and TRBJ1-2; TRBD1 aligns across 8 bases. In germline, CDR1 is SGHTS, CDR2 YDEGEE. CDR3 length: 15 residues. After removal of 0 bases from V and 4 bases from J, the junction contained 5 bases not matched to a gene. The DNA of the CDR3 is TGTGCCAGCAGCTTGGTCCCAGGGGGCCCCTATGGCTACACCTTC. Encoded protein: CASSLVPGGPYGYTF.

The chain combines TRBV2 with TRBJ2-7; D perhaps matches TRBD1 (6 bases). The CDR3 is 15 residues long. V lost 7 bases to trimming and J lost 6 bases, with 22 bases between them. The germline V gene encodes CDR1 SNHLY and CDR2 FYNNEI. This CDR3 is CASTPGAGFPLEQYF. In DNA, the CDR3 is TGTGCCAGCACTCCAGGGGCAGGGTTCCCCCTCGAGCAGTACTTC.

CDR3 coding DNA: TGTGCCAGCAGCCCTACAGGGGACGGGCAAGATTCACCCCTCCACTTT. Amino acid sequence: CASSPTGDGQDSPLHF. The chain recombines TRBV5-4 with TRBJ1-6, with TRBD1 matching over 7 bases. Germline lookup yields CDR1 SGHNT and CDR2 YYREEE (reference sequence). This CDR3 region has 16 residues. V shed 4 bases and J 8 bases; nucleotides not matched to a gene: 12.

In DNA, the CDR3 is TGCGCCAGCAGCCAAGGACCAGCCACAGATACGCAGTATTTT. This codes for CASSQGPATDTQYF. J is TRBJ2-3 and V is TRBV4-3; D not certain. Trimming took off 1 base at V and 2 bases at J, with 7 bases between the two ends. The CDR3 totals 14 residues. The germline V gene has CDR1 LGHNA and CDR2 YSLEER.

J is TRBJ2-5 and V is TRBV18, with 9 positions matching TRBD1. Germline V gene lookup returns CDR1 KGHSH and CDR2 LQKENI. Trimming cost V 7 bases and J 5 bases; bases outside gene matches: 14. CDR3 length: 16 amino acids. The CDR3 bases are TGTGCCAGCTTCCCCGGTCGGGGACAGGGTACGGAGACCCAGTACTTC. It codes for CASFPGRGQGTETQYF.